This record looks at one T cell receptor beta chain sequence and its context. Profiling relied on immunoSEQ multiplex PCR, and the TCRdb table lists in-frame clones only, not all of them. The sample lists 84,000 or so clones; 91% were seen once. This entry is derived from a study of control samples from healthy donors and cancer patients. CDR3 length equals 14 residues. The germline V and J ends were trimmed by 1 base and 4 bases, with 12 bases remaining between them. Germline V gene lookup returns CDR1 SGHRS and CDR2 YFSETQ. Sample: blood. The V and J genes are TRBV5-1 and TRBJ2-7; D remains ambiguous. The TCR originated in a man aged 30 to 39 in good health. Written as DNA, the CDR3 is TGCGCCAGCAGCTTGAGTTCGCCCTGGTACGAGCAGTACTTC. Its protein is CASSLSSPWYEQYF.